This T cell receptor (beta chain) comes out of a study of OX40 agonist ivuxolimab in advanced cancers. For the wider study: Ivuxolimab, which targeted the costimulatory receptor OX40 (CD134), was an agonistic, fully human IgG2 monoclonal antibody. A male proportion of roughly 80% and a mean age of 60 years, ranging from roughly 23 to 79, were recorded for the dose-escalation cohort. Prior anti-PD-1, anti-PD-L1 or anti-CTLA-4 therapy was permitted, and checkpoint inhibitors had been received by less than 45% of dose-escalation patients. Intravenous ivuxolimab was administered to patients every 2 weeks at six dose levels: 0.01, 0.1, 0.3, 1.5, 3 and 10 mg/kg. Partial responses were achieved by three dose-escalation patients, of whom one had hepatocellular carcinoma and two had cutaneous melanoma. Peripheral TCRbeta sequencing aimed to test whether ivuxolimab altered TCR sequence diversity and caused clonal T-cell expansion. Of the roughly 51 patients in dose escalation, some 20 had hepatocellular carcinoma, roughly 15 had melanoma, 9 had renal cell carcinoma and 9 had head and neck cancer. The monotherapy dose-escalation portion (N of about 57 patients) of the phase I ivuxolimab trial is reported in the paper. Overall study results and their limits: After ivuxolimab, expanded clones were on average more numerous among CD8+ T cells than among CD4+ T cells. At doses of 0.1 to 3.0 mg/kg, clonal expansion of both CD4+ and CD8+ blood T cells was observed from baseline to week 6. Low levels of normalized T-cell clonal expansion were also shown by some nonresponding patients. In the 0.1-3.0 mg/kg groups, partial responders were among the patients with the lowest normalized peripheral clonal expansion, particularly in CD8+ T cells. The antigen specificity of the clonally expanded peripheral T cells was not determined.

With respect to this clone: The antigen it recognizes is unknown. No clone much larger than this one lies a single base away; base qualities are absent.

Genomic DNA was isolated from the sorted cells so that the TCRbeta CDR3 region could be sequenced. The immunoSEQ Assay was used for sequencing of TCRbeta CDR3 regions. TCRdb took this table from immuneACCESS and kept in-frame rearrangements with V and J called. Such tables lack part of the clones; where checked against another copy, unresolved V genes explain under half of the gap, and the rest is unexplained. This sample gives under 80,000 clones in total; roughly nine tenths of them show up just once. Under 0.85% of the sample belongs to the ten largest clones. According to the germline V gene (reference sequence), CDR1 reads SGHNT and CDR2 reads YYREEE. Including cysteine and phenylalanine, the CDR3 has 16 amino acids. Only the CDR3 DNA is retained, 48 bases long and in frame from the first base. V is reduced by 6 bases and J by 3 bases, leaving a spacing of 22 bases between them. Patients with a history of autoimmune disease or receiving systemic immunosuppression were excluded from the trial. Peripheral blood for TCR sequencing was collected from all dose cohorts at baseline, on cycle 4 day 1, and on cycle 7 day 1. The samples were drawn from a first-in-human, open-label, multicenter phase I dose-escalation trial of ivuxolimab. Adults with locally advanced or metastatic melanoma, renal cell carcinoma, hepatocellular carcinoma or head and neck squamous cell carcinoma were enrolled in the trial. Before TCR sequencing, CD4+ T cells and CD8+ T cells were sorted from peripheral blood as separate populations.

Rearrangement joined TRBV5-4 to TRBJ2-7; the D call could be TRBD1 or TRBD2, with each sharing 5 bases. The sequenced sample was CD4+ or CD8+ T cells sorted from blood, obtained in a trial of the OX40 agonist ivuxolimab. The sequence was obtained from an adult with an advanced solid tumor such as melanoma, head and neck, liver or kidney cancer. At the DNA level, the sequence is TGTGCCAGCACCCAAGGGACGGAGATATCGGGCTACGAGCAGTACTTC. This sequence encodes CASTQGTEISGYEQYF.